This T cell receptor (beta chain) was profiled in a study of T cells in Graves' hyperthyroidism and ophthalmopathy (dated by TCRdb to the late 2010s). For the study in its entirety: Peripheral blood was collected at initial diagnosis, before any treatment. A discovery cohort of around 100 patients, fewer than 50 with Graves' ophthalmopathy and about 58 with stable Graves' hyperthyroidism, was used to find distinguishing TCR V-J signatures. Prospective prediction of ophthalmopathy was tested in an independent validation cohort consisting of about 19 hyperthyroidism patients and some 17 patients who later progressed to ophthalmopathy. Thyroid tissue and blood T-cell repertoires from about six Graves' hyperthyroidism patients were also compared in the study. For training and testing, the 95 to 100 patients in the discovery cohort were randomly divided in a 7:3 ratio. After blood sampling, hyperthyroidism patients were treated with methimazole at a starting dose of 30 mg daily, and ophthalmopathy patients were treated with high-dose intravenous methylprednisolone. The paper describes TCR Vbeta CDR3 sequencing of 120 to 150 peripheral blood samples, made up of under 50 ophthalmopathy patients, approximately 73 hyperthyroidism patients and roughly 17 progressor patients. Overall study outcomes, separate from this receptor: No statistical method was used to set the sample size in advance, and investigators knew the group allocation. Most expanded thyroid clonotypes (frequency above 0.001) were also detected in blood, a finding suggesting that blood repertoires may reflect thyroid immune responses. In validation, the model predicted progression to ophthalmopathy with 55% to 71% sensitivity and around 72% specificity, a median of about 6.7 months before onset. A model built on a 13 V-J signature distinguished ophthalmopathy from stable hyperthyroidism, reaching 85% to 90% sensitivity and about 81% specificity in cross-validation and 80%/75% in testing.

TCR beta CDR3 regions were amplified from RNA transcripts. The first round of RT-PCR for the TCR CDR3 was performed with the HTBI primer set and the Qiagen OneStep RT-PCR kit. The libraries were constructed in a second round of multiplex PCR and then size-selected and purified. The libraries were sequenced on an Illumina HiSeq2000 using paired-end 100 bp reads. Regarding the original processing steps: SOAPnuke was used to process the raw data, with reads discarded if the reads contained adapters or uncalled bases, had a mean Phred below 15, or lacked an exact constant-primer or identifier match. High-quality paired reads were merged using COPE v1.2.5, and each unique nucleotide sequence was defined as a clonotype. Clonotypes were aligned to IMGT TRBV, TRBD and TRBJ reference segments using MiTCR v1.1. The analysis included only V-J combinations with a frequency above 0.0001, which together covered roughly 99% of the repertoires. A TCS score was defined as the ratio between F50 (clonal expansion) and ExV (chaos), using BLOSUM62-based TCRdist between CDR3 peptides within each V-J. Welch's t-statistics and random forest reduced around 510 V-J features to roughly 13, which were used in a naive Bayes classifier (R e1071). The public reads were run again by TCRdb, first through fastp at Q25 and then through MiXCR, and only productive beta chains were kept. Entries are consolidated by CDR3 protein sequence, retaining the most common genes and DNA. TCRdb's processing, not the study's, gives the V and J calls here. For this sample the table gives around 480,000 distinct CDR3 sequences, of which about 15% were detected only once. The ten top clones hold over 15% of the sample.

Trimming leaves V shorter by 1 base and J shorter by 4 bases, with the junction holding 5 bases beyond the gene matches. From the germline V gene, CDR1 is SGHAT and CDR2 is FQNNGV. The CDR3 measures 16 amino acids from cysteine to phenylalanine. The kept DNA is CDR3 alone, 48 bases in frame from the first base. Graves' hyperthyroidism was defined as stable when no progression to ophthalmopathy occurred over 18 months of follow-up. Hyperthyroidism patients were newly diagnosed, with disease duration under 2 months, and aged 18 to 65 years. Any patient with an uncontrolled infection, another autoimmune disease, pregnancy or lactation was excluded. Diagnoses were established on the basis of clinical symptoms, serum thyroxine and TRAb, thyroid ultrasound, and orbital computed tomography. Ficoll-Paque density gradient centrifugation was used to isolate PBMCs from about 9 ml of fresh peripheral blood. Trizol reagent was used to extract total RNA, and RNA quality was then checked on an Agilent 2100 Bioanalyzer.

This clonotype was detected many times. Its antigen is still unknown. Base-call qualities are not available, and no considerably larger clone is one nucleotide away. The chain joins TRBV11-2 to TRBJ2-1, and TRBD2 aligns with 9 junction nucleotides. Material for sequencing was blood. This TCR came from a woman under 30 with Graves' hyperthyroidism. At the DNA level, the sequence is TGTGCCAGCAGCTTAGGGCTAGCGGGGCTGTACAATGAGCAGTTCTTC. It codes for CASSLGLAGLYNEQFF.